This is a list of T cell receptor beta chains from one sample in a study of naive and memory T cell subsets. TCRdb reanalysed the 5' RACE reads using MiXCR and keeps one entry per CDR3 protein. This sample has about 26,000 distinct CDR3 sequences, with approximately 24% found just once. These receptors were obtained from a female donor in good health. Both conserved end residues are part of each CDR3. The D gene is left open where the match is weak. Not every row has a clone size; where given, it reads once, few, many or a size class.

j_gene: TRBJ2-1
abundance: many
d_gene: NA
v_gene: TRBV20-1
CDR3aa: CSARAASSYNEQFF
CDR3nt: TGCAGTGCTAGAGCAGCAAGCTCCTACAATGAGCAGTTCTTC

j_gene: TRBJ2-3
abundance: many
d_gene: TRBD2
v_gene: TRBV6-4
CDR3aa: CASSDSSGRATDTQYF
CDR3nt: TGTGCCAGCAGTGACTCTAGCGGGAGGGCCACAGATACGCAGTATTTT

j_gene: TRBJ2-1
abundance: few
d_gene: TRBD1
v_gene: TRBV29-1
CDR3aa: CSGGQGLYNEQFF
CDR3nt: TGCAGCGGGGGACAGGGCCTCTACAATGAGCAGTTCTTC

j_gene: TRBJ2-5
abundance: many
d_gene: NA
v_gene: TRBV5-5
CDR3aa: CASSTAGARETQYF
CDR3nt: TGTGCCAGCAGCACCGCCGGGGCCCGGGAGACCCAGTACTTC

j_gene: TRBJ2-7
abundance: many
d_gene: NA
v_gene: TRBV20-1
CDR3aa: CSASLPGPTVEQYF
CDR3nt: TGCAGTGCTAGTCTACCGGGACCGACGGTTGAGCAGTACTTC

j_gene: TRBJ1-2
abundance: many
d_gene: NA
v_gene: TRBV2
CDR3aa: CASSFDIGGYTF
CDR3nt: TGTGCCAGCAGTTTTGACATTGGGGGCTACACCTTC

j_gene: TRBJ2-6
abundance: medium-sized
d_gene: NA
v_gene: TRBV15
CDR3aa: CATSRAHRGRSSGANVLTF
CDR3nt: TGTGCCACCAGCAGAGCCCACCGGGGTCGTAGCTCTGGGGCCAACGTCCTGACTTTC

j_gene: TRBJ1-4
abundance: medium-sized
d_gene: TRBD1
v_gene: TRBV10-3
CDR3aa: CASWTGLDEKLFF
CDR3nt: TGTGCCTCGTGGACAGGTCTTGATGAAAAACTGTTTTTT

j_gene: TRBJ2-5
abundance: NA
d_gene: NA
v_gene: TRBV6-5
CDR3aa: CASSQEGWETQYF
CDR3nt: TGTGCCAGCAGCCAGGAGGGGTGGGAGACCCAGTACTTC

j_gene: TRBJ2-5
abundance: NA
d_gene: NA
v_gene: TRBV5-4
CDR3aa: CASSLLTAQETQYF
CDR3nt: TGCGCCAGCAGCTTGCTCACAGCTCAAGAGACCCAGTACTTC

j_gene: TRBJ2-1
abundance: NA
d_gene: TRBD2
v_gene: TRBV5-1
CDR3aa: CASSQLAGGPANEQFF
CDR3nt: TGCGCCAGCAGCCAACTAGCGGGGGGGCCTGCGAATGAGCAGTTCTTC

j_gene: TRBJ2-4
abundance: NA
d_gene: TRBD1
v_gene: TRBV29-1
CDR3aa: CSPALTGGYIQYF
CDR3nt: TGCAGCCCTGCCCTGACAGGGGGTTACATTCAGTACTTC

j_gene: TRBJ1-4
abundance: NA
d_gene: NA
v_gene: TRBV29-1
CDR3aa: CSVHSSDFGEKLFF
CDR3nt: TGCAGCGTCCACTCCTCGGACTTTGGGGAAAAACTGTTTTTT

j_gene: TRBJ2-7
abundance: many
d_gene: NA
v_gene: TRBV20-1
CDR3aa: CSATPGVTYEQYF
CDR3nt: TGCAGTGCCACACCGGGAGTCACCTACGAGCAGTACTTC

j_gene: TRBJ2-5
abundance: NA
d_gene: NA
v_gene: TRBV10-3
CDR3aa: CAISESGLPQYF
CDR3nt: TGTGCCATCAGTGAGTCAGGACTGCCCCAGTACTTC

j_gene: TRBJ2-7
abundance: NA
d_gene: NA
v_gene: TRBV7-2
CDR3aa: CASSFSSGPYEQYF
CDR3nt: TGTGCCAGCAGCTTCTCATCGGGTCCCTACGAGCAGTACTTC